This TCR beta chain was captured in a study of blood T cell repertoires in COVID-19. About the research overall: Whether acute or convalescent, the COVID-19 samples came from the United States, Italy and Spain.

CDR1 and CDR2 (germline): SNHLY, FYNNEI. This CDR3 region has 13 residues. In the original workflow: How many nucleated cells were present was estimated from reference gene primer amplification. Method: immunoSEQ multiplex PCR; TCRdb's copy keeps in-frame clones and lacks some. Clonal size and the V and J genes are those of that table, whereas D and trimming came from the DNA. The table has about 50,000 clones, over 85% seen once. On this clone: One junction end does not reproduce the germline sequence, and a read error may be involved.

The sample consisted of peripheral blood. The receptor's source is a woman of 80 years or more with acute or convalescent COVID-19. The gene calls are TRBV2 and TRBJ1-4; weak D call: TRBD1 (5 bases). The CDR3 region is CASREGAYEKLFF. CDR3 DNA sequence: TGTGCCAGCAGAGAAGGGGCCTATGAAAAACTGTTTTTT.